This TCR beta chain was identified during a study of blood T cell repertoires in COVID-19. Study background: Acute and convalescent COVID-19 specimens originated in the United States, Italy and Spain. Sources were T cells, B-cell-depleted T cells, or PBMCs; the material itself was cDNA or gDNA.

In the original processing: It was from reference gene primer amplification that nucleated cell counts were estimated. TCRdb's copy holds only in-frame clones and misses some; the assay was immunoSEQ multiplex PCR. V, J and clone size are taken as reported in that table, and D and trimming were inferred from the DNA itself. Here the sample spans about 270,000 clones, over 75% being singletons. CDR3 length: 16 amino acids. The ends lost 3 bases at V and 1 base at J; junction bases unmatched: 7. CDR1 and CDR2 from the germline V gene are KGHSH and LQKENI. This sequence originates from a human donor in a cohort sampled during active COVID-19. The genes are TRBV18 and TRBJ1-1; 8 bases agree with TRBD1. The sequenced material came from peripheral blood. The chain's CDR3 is CASSPLRGQGNTEAFF. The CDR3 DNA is TGTGCCAGCTCACCGCTCAGGGGGCAGGGGAACACTGAAGCTTTCTTT.